These 23 T cell receptor beta chains were sequenced from one sample in a study of T-cell reconstitution after alpha-beta-depleted transplantation in children. TCRbeta library construction was performed incorporating unique molecular identifiers. TCRdb independently ran MiXCR on the PCR reads; one entry per CDR3 protein. The data contain around 16,000 distinct CDR3 sequences, approximately 5.3% of them singletons. The input for sequencing was PBMCs, taken before TCRalphabeta/CD19-depleted stem cell transplant. Source of these receptors: a boy younger than 18 with acute lymphoblastic leukemia, due to receive a stem cell transplant.

This clonotype was found many times. The V call is TRBV24-1, the J call TRBJ2-1, with D perhaps matching TRBD1 (6 bases). Trimming stripped 6 bases from V and 1 base from J, with 9 bases between. Looked up from germline, CDR1 is KGHDR and CDR2 is SFDVKD. This CDR3 has 14 residues. The CDR3 DNA sequence: TGTGCCACCAGTTCGGGACAATCCTACAATGAGCAGTTCTTC. The encoded protein is CATSSGQSYNEQFF.

The sample holds many counts of this clonotype. The CDR3 nucleotides are TGTGCCTGGAGTGGTTCAGGGGGTACCTACAATGAGCAGTTCTTC. Translating it yields CAWSGSGGTYNEQFF. V usage is TRBV30 and J usage is TRBJ2-1; 7 nucleotides match TRBD1. After removal of 1 base from V and 2 bases from J, the junction contained 5 bases not matched to a gene. The germline V gene has CDR1 GTSNPN and CDR2 SVGIG (reference sequence). The CDR3 spans 15 residues.

At least ten counts were recorded for this clonotype. V usage is TRBV6-5 and J usage is TRBJ2-1; TRBD1 or TRBD2 may be the D gene (6 bases each). V was shortened by 7 bases and J by 5 bases, with 27 bases between the two germline ends. This CDR3 contains 18 residues. CDR1 and CDR2 from the germline V gene are MNHEY and SVGAGI. CDR3 in DNA: TGTGCCAGCACTCGAAAAGTGGGGGGCGGACTAATAAACAATGAGCAGTTCTTC. Encoded protein: CASTRKVGGGLINNEQFF.

The chain combines TRBV6-5 with TRBJ1-2; the D gene is possibly TRBD1 (5 bases). The CDR3 sequence is 14 residues long. Per the germline V gene, CDR1 is MNHEY and CDR2 is SVGAGI. The ends were cut back, 0 bases at V and 3 bases at J, with 8 bases in the middle. CDR3 protein: CASSYSQGDYGYTF. Here the CDR3 DNA reads TGTGCCAGCAGTTACTCCCAGGGCGACTATGGCTACACCTTC.

This clonotype was seen ten or more times. The chain uses TRBV5-8 and TRBJ1-4; D ambiguous. Trimming shortened V by 5 bases and J by 10 bases, and 6 bases separated the two germline ends. The CDR3 runs 10 residues. Germline-derived CDR1 and CDR2 are SGHTS and YDEGEE. The CDR3 here is CASSRVKLFF. The CDR3 region has the DNA TGTGCCAGCAGTAGGGTAAAACTGTTTTTT. Full variable domain (missing parts from reference TRBV5-8 and TRBJ1-4): EAGVTQSPTHLIKTRGQQATLRCSPISGHTSVYWYQQALGLGLQFLLWYDEGEERNRGNFPPRFSGRQFPNYSSELNVNALELEDSALYLCASSRVKLFFGSGTQLSVL.

This clonotype was counted many times. The chain recombines TRBV6-6 with TRBJ1-5, with D hard to call. Germline assignment: CDR1 MNHNY and CDR2 SVGAGI (reference sequence). V was trimmed by 6 bases and J by 6 bases, leaving 12 bases between them. CDR3 length: 13 residues. CDR3 in amino acids: CASSHTIGQPQHF. For the CDR3, the DNA is TGTGCCAGCAGCCACACTATTGGTCAGCCCCAGCATTTT.

This clonotype ranks as medium-sized. The chain recombines TRBV12-3 or TRBV12-4 with TRBJ2-5, with 7 bases lining up with TRBD1. V lost 5 bases to trimming and J lost 5 bases; unmatched junction nucleotides: 5. The CDR3 spans 13 residues. Here the CDR3 reads CASSTGQEETQYF. CDR3 coding DNA: TGTGCCAGCAGTACCGGACAGGAGGAGACCCAGTACTTC.

This clonotype was counted many times. The chain links TRBV7-9 to TRBJ2-7; 9 bases align to TRBD1. The CDR3 length is 15 residues. The junction had 9 bases not matched to a gene; V was cut back by 4 bases and J by 5 bases. Germline assignment: CDR1 SEHNR and CDR2 FQNEAQ (reference sequence). The CDR3: CASSWPRDRADEQYF. CDR3 DNA sequence: TGTGCCAGCAGCTGGCCCCGGGACAGGGCCGACGAGCAGTACTTC.

This clonotype occurred many times. The chain carries TRBV10-2 and TRBJ2-1; perhaps TRBD2 as D (6 bases). Germline CDR1 WSHSY, CDR2 SAAADI. V was clipped by 0 bases and J by 0 bases, with 9 bases between them. The CDR3 contains 16 residues. CDR3 sequence: CASSESGGASYNEQFF. CDR3 bases: TGCGCCAGCAGTGAGTCCGGCGGGGCCTCCTACAATGAGCAGTTCTTC.

This clonotype was recorded at least ten times. The J gene is TRBJ1-1, the V gene TRBV28; D unclear. Trimming removed 2 bases from V and 4 bases from J, with 23 bases in between. The CDR3 consists of 18 residues. Germline assignment: CDR1 MDHEN and CDR2 SYDVKM. CDR3 in amino acids: CASSLRFGWWALSTEAFF. Written as DNA, the CDR3 is TGTGCCAGCAGTTTAAGATTCGGCTGGTGGGCCCTGAGCACTGAAGCTTTCTTT. The full variable domain, in which reference TRBV28 and TRBJ1-1 provide the parts outside the CDR3, is DVKVTQSSRYLVKRTGEKVFLECVQDMDHENMFWYRQDPGLGLRLIYFSYDVKMKEKGDIPEGYSVSREKKERFSLILESASTNQTSMYLCASSLRFGWWALSTEAFFGQGTRLTVV.

This clonotype appeared many times. J is TRBJ2-2 and V is TRBV20-1, with D possibly TRBD2 on 5 matching bases. The ends were cut back, 0 bases at V and 4 bases at J, with 15 bases in the middle. This CDR3 has 16 amino acids. Germline V gives CDR1 DFQATT, CDR2 SNEGSKA (reference sequence). CDR3 DNA sequence: TGCAGTGCTAGAGATAAGAGGGATGTAGGCACCGGGGAGCTGTTTTTT. It specifies CSARDKRDVGTGELFF.

In this sample, this clonotype turned up many times. This chain connects TRBV18 to TRBJ1-5, with TRBD1 identical over 10 bases. Germline V gives CDR1 KGHSH, CDR2 LQKENI. This CDR3 is 14 amino acids long. Trimming at V came to 4 bases and at J to 5 bases, leaving 2 bases not matched to a gene. The CDR3 sequence: CASSRQGADQPQHF. The DNA of the CDR3 is TGTGCCAGCTCACGACAGGGGGCAGATCAGCCCCAGCATTTT. Full variable domain (missing parts from reference TRBV18 and TRBJ1-5): NAGVMQNPRHLVRRRGQEARLRCSPMKGHSHVYWYRQLPEEGLKFMVYLQKENIIDESGMPKERFSAEFPKEGPSILRIQQVVRGDSAAYFCASSRQGADQPQHFGDGTRLSIL.

This clonotype has ten or more counts. The chain links TRBV7-9 to TRBJ2-7, with a weak D call TRBD1 (6 bases). In germline, CDR1 is SEHNR, CDR2 FQNEAQ (reference sequence). Deletions cut 5 bases from V and 2 bases from J, with 19 bases between. CDR3 length equals 16 residues. The CDR3 loop reads CASSTPTQGSPYEQYF. In DNA form, the CDR3 reads TGTGCCAGCAGCACCCCCACACAGGGTAGTCCCTACGAGCAGTACTTC.

In its sample, this clonotype was seen many times. This sequence joins TRBV6-2 or TRBV6-3 and TRBJ2-2, with 8 bases that match TRBD2. The CDR3 spans 15 residues. From germline, CDR1 is MNHEY and CDR2 SVGEGT. The J segment lost 6 bases and the V segment lost 7 bases, leaving 10 bases of the junction unmatched. Written as DNA, the CDR3 is TGTGCCAGCACCCCTTTCGTTAGCGGGGCCGGGGAGCTGTTTTTT. As protein: CASTPFVSGAGELFF.

This clonotype was counted many times. This chain uses TRBV13 with TRBJ2-4; 8 bases are a match to TRBD2. Germline V gene data show CDR1 as PRHDT and CDR2 as FYEKMQ (reference sequence). The CDR3 extends over 19 amino acids. Trimming at V came to 5 bases and at J to 0 bases, leaving 15 bases not matched to a gene. CDR3 bases: TGTGCCAGCAGCCCCTTTCCCGGGGGGGGCAACATAGCCAAAAACATTCAGTACTTC. Protein sequence: CASSPFPGGGNIAKNIQYF. The entire variable domain, with the rest obtained from reference TRBV13 and TRBJ2-4, is as follows: AAGVIQSPRHLIKEKRETATLKCYPIPRHDTVYWYQQGPGQDPQFLISFYEKMQSDKGSIPDRFSAQQFSDYHSELNMSSLELGDSALYFCASSPFPGGGNIAKNIQYFGAGTRLSVL.

This clonotype rates as medium-sized. The chain couples TRBV4-1 to TRBJ2-1, with D tentatively TRBD1 (6 bases). The germline gives CDR1 MGHRA, CDR2 YSYEKL. The V gene lost 5 bases and the J gene lost 8 bases, with 16 bases spanning the gap. The CDR3 spans 14 residues. The CDR3 nucleotides are TGCGCCAGCAGCAACACTATCCAGGGGTATGAGCAGTTCTTC. It codes for CASSNTIQGYEQFF.

In its sample, this clonotype was seen many times. The chain has TRBV6-6 and TRBJ1-5; D gene unclear. CDR1 MNHNY and CDR2 SVGAGI come from the germline V gene (reference sequence). This CDR3 is built from 13 residues. Trimming removed 10 bases at V and 3 bases at J, with 13 bases between. The CDR3 is CATKHRDNQPQHF. In DNA, the CDR3 is TGTGCCACCAAGCACAGAGACAATCAGCCCCAGCATTTT.

This clonotype was seen ten or more times. This rearrangement joins TRBV16 to TRBJ1-1; 9 positions match TRBD1. V gave up 7 bases and J gave up 0 bases; unmatched junction bases: 6. Germline V CDR1 and CDR2: KGHSY, FQNENV. The CDR3 totals 15 residues. In DNA, the CDR3 is TGTGCCAGCAAGGGACAGGGTACAATGAACACTGAAGCTTTCTTT. Translating it yields CASKGQGTMNTEAFF.

By share, this clonotype counts as medium-sized. V is TRBV5-6 and J is TRBJ1-2; 8 nucleotides line up with TRBD1. Per germline, CDR1 SGHDT and CDR2 YYEEEE. This CDR3 has 13 residues. Germline trimming cut 5 bases from V and 4 bases from J; bases unmatched to any gene: 4. Written as DNA, the CDR3 is TGTGCCAGCAGGACAGGGGAAGCCTATGGCTACACCTTC. Translation: CASRTGEAYGYTF.

Many counts were recorded for this clonotype. The chain combines TRBV7-2 with TRBJ2-6; perhaps TRBD1 as D (6 bases). V gave up 4 bases and J gave up 0 bases, with 13 bases separating them. The germline gives CDR1 SGHTA, CDR2 FQGNSA. The CDR3 consists of 17 residues. DNA for the CDR3: TGTGCCAGCAGCTCCGGGACATCCCGCTCTGGGGCCAACGTCCTGACTTTC. Translation: CASSSGTSRSGANVLTF. Together with reference TRBV7-2 and TRBJ2-6, the CDR3 gives the full variable domain: GAGVSQSPSNKVTEKGKDVELRCDPISGHTALYWYRQSLGQGLEFLIYFQGNSAPDKSGLPSDRFSAERTGGSVSTLTIQRTQQEDSAVYLCASSSGTSRSGANVLTFGAGSRLTVL.

This clonotype was detected ten times or more. The V call is TRBV5-1, the J call TRBJ1-1, with 9 bases lining up with TRBD1. The V segment lost 4 bases and the J segment 3 bases; nucleotides outside the gene matches: 7. The V gene's germline CDR1 is SGHRS and CDR2 YFSETQ. This CDR3 comprises 15 residues. CDR3 amino acids: CASSRGQGGDTEAFF. DNA of the CDR3: TGCGCCAGCAGCAGGGGACAGGGAGGGGACACTGAAGCTTTCTTT.

This clonotype was picked up many times. The gene calls are TRBV4-1 and TRBJ2-3; the D is unclear. V shed 2 bases and J shed 6 bases, with 15 bases lying between them. This CDR3 spans 15 amino acids. CDR1 and CDR2 from the germline V gene are MGHRA and YSYEKL. The CDR3: CASSQFKGTGDTQYF. For the CDR3, the DNA is TGCGCCAGCAGCCAATTTAAGGGAACCGGGGATACGCAGTATTTT.

The chain recombines TRBV5-4 with TRBJ2-7; D possibly matches TRBD1 or TRBD2 (5 bases each). V was shortened by 1 base and J by 2 bases, with 10 bases between the two germline ends. In germline, CDR1 is SGHNT, CDR2 YYREEE (reference sequence). The CDR3 runs 14 residues. This CDR3 is CASSLWGSAYEQYF. The CDR3 bases are TGTGCCAGCAGCTTGTGGGGGAGTGCCTACGAGCAGTACTTC.